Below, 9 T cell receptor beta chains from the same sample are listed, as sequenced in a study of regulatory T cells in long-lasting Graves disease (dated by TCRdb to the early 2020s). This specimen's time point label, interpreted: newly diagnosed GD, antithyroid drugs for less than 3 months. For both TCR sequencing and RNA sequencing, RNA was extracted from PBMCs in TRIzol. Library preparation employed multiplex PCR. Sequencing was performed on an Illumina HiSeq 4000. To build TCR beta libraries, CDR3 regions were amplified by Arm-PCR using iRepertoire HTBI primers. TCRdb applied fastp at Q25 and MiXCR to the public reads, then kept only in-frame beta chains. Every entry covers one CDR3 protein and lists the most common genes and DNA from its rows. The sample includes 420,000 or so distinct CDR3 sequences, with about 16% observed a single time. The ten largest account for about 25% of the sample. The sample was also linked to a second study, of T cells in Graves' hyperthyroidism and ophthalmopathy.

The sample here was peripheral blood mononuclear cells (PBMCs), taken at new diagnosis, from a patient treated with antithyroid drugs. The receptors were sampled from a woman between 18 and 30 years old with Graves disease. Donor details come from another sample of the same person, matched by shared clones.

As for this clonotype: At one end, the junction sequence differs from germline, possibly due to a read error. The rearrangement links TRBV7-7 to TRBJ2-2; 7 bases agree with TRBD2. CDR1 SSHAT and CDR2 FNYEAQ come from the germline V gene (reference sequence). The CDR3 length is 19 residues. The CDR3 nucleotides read TGTGCTAGCAGCTTATCAACCCTTGGGGGGGGTAAGAACACCGGGGAGCTGTTTTTT. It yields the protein CASSLSTLGGGKNTGELFF.

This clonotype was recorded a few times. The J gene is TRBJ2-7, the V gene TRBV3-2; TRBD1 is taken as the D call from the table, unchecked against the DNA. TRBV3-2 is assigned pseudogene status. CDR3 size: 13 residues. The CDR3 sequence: CASPGTGSYEQYF. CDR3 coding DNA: TGTGCCAGCCCTGGAACAGGGAGCTACGAGCAGTACTTC.

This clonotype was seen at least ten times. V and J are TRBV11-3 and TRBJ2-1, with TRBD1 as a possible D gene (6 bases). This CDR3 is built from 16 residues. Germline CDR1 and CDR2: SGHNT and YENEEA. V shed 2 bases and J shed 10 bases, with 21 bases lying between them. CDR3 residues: CASSLRGQGFSEEQFF. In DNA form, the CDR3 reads TGTGCCAGCAGCTTACGGGGACAAGGGTTCTCGGAAGAGCAGTTCTTC.

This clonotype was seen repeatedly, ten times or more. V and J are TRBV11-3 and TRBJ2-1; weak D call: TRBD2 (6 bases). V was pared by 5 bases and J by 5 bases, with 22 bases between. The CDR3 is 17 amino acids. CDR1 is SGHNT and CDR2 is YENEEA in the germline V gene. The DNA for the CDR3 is TGTGCCAGCAGCACAAGGAACTTACCGGGAGCCAACAATGAGCAGTTCTTC. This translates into CASSTRNLPGANNEQFF.

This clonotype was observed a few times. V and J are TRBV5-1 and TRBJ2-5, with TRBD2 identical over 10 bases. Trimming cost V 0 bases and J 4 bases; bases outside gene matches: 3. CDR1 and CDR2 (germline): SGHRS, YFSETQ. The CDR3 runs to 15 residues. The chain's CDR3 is CASSLEWTSGETQYF. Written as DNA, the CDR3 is TGCGCCAGCAGCTTGGAGTGGACTAGCGGAGAGACCCAGTACTTC.

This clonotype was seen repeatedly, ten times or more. The CDR3 is CASGSRQGGYNEQFF. CDR3 nucleotide sequence: TGTGCCAGCGGTTCGCGACAGGGGGGGTACAATGAGCAGTTCTTC. V and J are TRBV11-2 and TRBJ2-1, with TRBD1 identical over 9 bases. The V gene end was trimmed by 8 bases and the J gene end by 4 bases; junction bases not matched to a gene: 9. CDR1 SGHAT and CDR2 FQNNGV come from the germline V gene. The CDR3 is made up of 15 amino acids.

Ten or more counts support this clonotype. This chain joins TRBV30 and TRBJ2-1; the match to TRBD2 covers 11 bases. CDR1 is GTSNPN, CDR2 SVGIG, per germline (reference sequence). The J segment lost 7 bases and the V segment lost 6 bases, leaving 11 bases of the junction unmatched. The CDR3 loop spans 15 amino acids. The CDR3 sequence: CACKYTGTSGNEQFF. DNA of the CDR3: TGTGCCTGCAAATATACCGGGACTAGCGGAAATGAGCAGTTCTTC.

CDR3 in amino acids: CASSLGPGTRDTGELFF. The CDR3 coding sequence is TGTGCCAGCAGCTTAGGACCCGGGACGAGGGACACCGGGGAGCTGTTTTTT. The chain recombines TRBV7-9 with TRBJ2-2; D may correspond to TRBD1 or TRBD2 (5 bases each). With 1 base removed from V and 3 bases from J, the gap between germline ends came to 15 bases. The CDR3 loop spans 17 amino acids. Per germline, CDR1 SEHNR and CDR2 FQNEAQ (reference sequence).

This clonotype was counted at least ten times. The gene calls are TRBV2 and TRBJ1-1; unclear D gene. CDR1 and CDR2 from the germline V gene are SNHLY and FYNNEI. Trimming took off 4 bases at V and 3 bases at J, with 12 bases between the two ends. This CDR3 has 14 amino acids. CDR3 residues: CASSAWVLDTEAFF. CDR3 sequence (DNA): TGTGCCAGCAGTGCATGGGTGTTGGACACTGAAGCTTTCTTT.